These 16 T cell receptor beta chains share one sample of origin, sequenced in a study of shared clonotypes between healthy human individuals. Method: immunoSEQ multiplex PCR; TCRdb's copy keeps in-frame clones and lacks some. The sample shows hundreds of thousands of clones, 95% to 98% of them seen only once. CD45RO-negative, CCR7-selected cells formed the naive CD8 fraction, which excluded terminally differentiated effector memory CD45RA+ cells. The material sequenced was naive CD8+ T cells sorted from blood. The receptors were gathered from a man in his thirties or forties in good health.

This chain joins TRBV6-4 and TRBJ2-5; 7 bases line up with TRBD2. This CDR3 is 15 amino acids long. Per the germline V gene, CDR1 is MRHNA and CDR2 is SNTAGT. The V and J ends lost 0 bases and 2 bases, in that order; junction bases with no gene match: 3. CDR3: CASSDSPSGQETQYF. Here the CDR3 DNA reads TGTGCCAGCAGTGACTCGCCTAGCGGTCAAGAGACCCAGTACTTC.

The genes are TRBV6-5 and TRBJ2-3; no definite D call. The CDR3 extends over 13 amino acids. Germline CDR1 MNHEY, CDR2 SVGAGI. The V gene lost 8 bases and the J gene lost 3 bases, with 12 bases spanning the gap. CDR3 sequence: CASAASGTDTQYF. Here the CDR3 DNA reads TGTGCCAGCGCCGCAAGTGGTACAGATACGCAGTATTTT.

The rearrangement uses TRBV11-2 and TRBJ1-1; TRBD1 matches at 9 bases. CDR1 SGHAT and CDR2 FQNNGV come from the germline V gene. Unmatched junction bases numbered 12, after V lost 6 bases and J lost 4 bases. The CDR3 sequence is 16 residues long. DNA for the CDR3: TGTGCCAGCAGATTCCAGCCGGGACAGGGTACCACTGAAGCTTTCTTT. Translation gives CASRFQPGQGTTEAFF.

The genes are TRBV11-2 and TRBJ2-7, with 12 positions matching TRBD2. Trimming took 5 bases from V and 5 from J; bases not matched to a gene: 10. The CDR3 consists of 16 residues. CDR1 SGHAT and CDR2 FQNNGV come from the germline V gene. The CDR3 DNA reads TGTGCCAGCAGCCAAATAACCGGACTAGCGGGAAACGAGCAGTACTTC. Amino acids: CASSQITGLAGNEQYF.

The V gene is TRBV5-1, the J gene TRBJ2-7, with D unclear. Germline V gene lookup returns CDR1 SGHRS and CDR2 YFSETQ. The germline V and J ends were trimmed by 1 base and 0 bases, with 11 bases remaining between them. The CDR3 sequence is 15 residues long. The CDR3 nucleotides are TGCGCCAGCAGCTTGTTACAAGGTCTCTCCTACGAGCAGTACTTC. This sequence encodes CASSLLQGLSYEQYF.

Comment on this clone: Other nucleotide sequences in the sample specify the same CDR3. The rearrangement uses TRBV7-9 and TRBJ1-2; 7 nucleotides align to TRBD1. CDR1 is SEHNR and CDR2 is FQNEAQ in the germline V gene (reference sequence). Germline trimming cut 3 bases from V and 6 bases from J; bases unmatched to any gene: 4. CDR3 length equals 13 residues. CDR3 bases: TGTGCCAGCAGCTTTAGCCAGGGGGATGGCTACACCTTC. This encodes CASSFSQGDGYTF. Full variable domain (missing parts from reference TRBV7-9 and TRBJ1-2): DTGVSQNPRHKITKRGQNVTFRCDPISEHNRLYWYRQTLGQGPEFLTYFQNEAQLEKSRLLSDRFSAERPKGSFSTLEIQRTEQGDSAMYLCASSFSQGDGYTFGSGTRLTVV.

The V gene is TRBV4-1, the J gene TRBJ1-1; maybe TRBD1 (6 bases). CDR1 is MGHRA and CDR2 is YSYEKL in the germline V gene. V was trimmed by 0 bases and J by 0 bases, leaving 11 bases between them. The CDR3 loop spans 16 amino acids. CDR3 DNA sequence: TGCGCCAGCAGCCAAGAACCAGGGGCGTTGAACACTGAAGCTTTCTTT. Its translation is CASSQEPGALNTEAFF.

The chain is built from TRBV4-3 and TRBJ2-2, with a weak D call TRBD1 (6 bases). The CDR3 spans 19 residues. Germline V lookup: CDR1 LGHNA, CDR2 YSLEER. V was trimmed by 6 bases and J by 2 bases, leaving 25 bases between them. This CDR3 reads CASRTRTAADYLNTGELFF. The DNA for the CDR3 is TGCGCCAGCAGAACTCGGACAGCGGCCGACTATCTTAACACCGGGGAGCTGTTTTTT.

The gene calls are TRBV5-6 and TRBJ1-1; 9 nucleotides line up with TRBD1. The V gene end was trimmed by 4 bases and the J gene end by 3 bases; junction bases not matched to a gene: 7. This CDR3 has 15 amino acids. Germline CDR1 reads SGHDT; CDR2 reads YYEEEE. This CDR3 reads CASSLQGALDTEAFF. As DNA, the CDR3 is TGTGCCAGCAGCCTACAGGGGGCGCTTGACACTGAAGCTTTCTTT.

The genes are TRBV29-1 and TRBJ2-3; no clear D. The CDR3 is made up of 13 amino acids. V lost 5 bases to trimming and J lost 1 base, with 10 bases between them. CDR1 and CDR2 from the germline V gene are SQVTM and ANQGSEA. The CDR3, as DNA: TGCAGCGTTTCAGCAGCCCGCACAGATACGCAGTATTTT. It specifies CSVSAARTDTQYF.

For the CDR3, the DNA is TGTGCCAGTAACCACGGGGGGAGTGCCTACAATGAGCAGTTCTTC. It yields the protein CASNHGGSAYNEQFF. The V and J genes are TRBV27 and TRBJ2-1, with 7 bases lining up with TRBD2. V shed 9 bases and J 2 bases; nucleotides not matched to a gene: 10. Germline CDR1 reads MNHEY; CDR2 reads SMNVEV (reference sequence). The CDR3 spans 15 residues.

The chain combines TRBV2 with TRBJ1-4, with a tentative D call TRBD1 (5 bases). CDR3 length: 15 residues. Germline CDR1 is SNHLY and CDR2 is FYNNEI. The ends were cut back, 2 bases at V and 5 bases at J, with 12 bases in the middle. Here the CDR3 DNA reads TGTGCCAGCAGTGAAATCGACAGACCCAATGAAAAACTGTTTTTT. Translated: CASSEIDRPNEKLFF.

This chain connects TRBV2 to TRBJ2-7; perhaps TRBD2 as D (6 bases). The V and J ends lost 7 bases and 6 bases respectively, with 10 bases between them. This CDR3 is 11 amino acids long. CDR1 SNHLY and CDR2 FYNNEI come from the germline V gene. CDR3 amino acids: CASKGTVEQYF. Here the CDR3 DNA reads TGTGCCAGCAAGGGGACTGTCGAGCAGTACTTC. Filled out from reference TRBV2 and TRBJ2-7, the complete variable domain reads EPEVTQTPSHQVTQMGQEVILRCVPISNHLYFYWYRQILGQKVEFLVSFYNNEISEKSEIFDDQFSVERPDGSNFTLKIRSTKLEDSAMYFCASKGTVEQYFGPGTRLTVT.

The V and J genes are TRBV19 and TRBJ2-2; TRBD2 matches at 8 bases. CDR3 length: 15 residues. Per germline, CDR1 LNHDA and CDR2 SQIVND (reference sequence). The trim removed 10 bases at V and 0 bases at J, leaving 7 bases unmatched. CDR3 loop: CATMREETNTGELFF. The CDR3 bases are TGTGCCACTATGCGGGAGGAAACGAACACCGGGGAGCTGTTTTTT.

The chain combines TRBV7-9 with TRBJ2-3; D may correspond to TRBD1 or TRBD2 (6 bases each). V was trimmed by 4 bases and J by 6 bases, leaving 17 bases between them. The CDR3 extends over 15 amino acids. Germline V CDR1 and CDR2: SEHNR, FQNEAQ (reference sequence). The CDR3 DNA reads TGTGCCAGCAGCTCGGGGGCTACTACAACGGATACGCAGTATTTT. Translation: CASSSGATTTDTQYF.

The genes are TRBV7-2 and TRBJ2-7; D possibly corresponds to TRBD2 (6 bases). The germline CDR1 and CDR2 sequences are SGHTA and FQGNSA. V lost 5 bases to trimming and J lost 0 bases, with 14 bases between them. The CDR3 is made up of 15 amino acids. The CDR3 region is CASSKGRRGSYEQYF. DNA of the CDR3: TGTGCCAGCAGCAAGGGACGGAGGGGCTCCTACGAGCAGTACTTC.